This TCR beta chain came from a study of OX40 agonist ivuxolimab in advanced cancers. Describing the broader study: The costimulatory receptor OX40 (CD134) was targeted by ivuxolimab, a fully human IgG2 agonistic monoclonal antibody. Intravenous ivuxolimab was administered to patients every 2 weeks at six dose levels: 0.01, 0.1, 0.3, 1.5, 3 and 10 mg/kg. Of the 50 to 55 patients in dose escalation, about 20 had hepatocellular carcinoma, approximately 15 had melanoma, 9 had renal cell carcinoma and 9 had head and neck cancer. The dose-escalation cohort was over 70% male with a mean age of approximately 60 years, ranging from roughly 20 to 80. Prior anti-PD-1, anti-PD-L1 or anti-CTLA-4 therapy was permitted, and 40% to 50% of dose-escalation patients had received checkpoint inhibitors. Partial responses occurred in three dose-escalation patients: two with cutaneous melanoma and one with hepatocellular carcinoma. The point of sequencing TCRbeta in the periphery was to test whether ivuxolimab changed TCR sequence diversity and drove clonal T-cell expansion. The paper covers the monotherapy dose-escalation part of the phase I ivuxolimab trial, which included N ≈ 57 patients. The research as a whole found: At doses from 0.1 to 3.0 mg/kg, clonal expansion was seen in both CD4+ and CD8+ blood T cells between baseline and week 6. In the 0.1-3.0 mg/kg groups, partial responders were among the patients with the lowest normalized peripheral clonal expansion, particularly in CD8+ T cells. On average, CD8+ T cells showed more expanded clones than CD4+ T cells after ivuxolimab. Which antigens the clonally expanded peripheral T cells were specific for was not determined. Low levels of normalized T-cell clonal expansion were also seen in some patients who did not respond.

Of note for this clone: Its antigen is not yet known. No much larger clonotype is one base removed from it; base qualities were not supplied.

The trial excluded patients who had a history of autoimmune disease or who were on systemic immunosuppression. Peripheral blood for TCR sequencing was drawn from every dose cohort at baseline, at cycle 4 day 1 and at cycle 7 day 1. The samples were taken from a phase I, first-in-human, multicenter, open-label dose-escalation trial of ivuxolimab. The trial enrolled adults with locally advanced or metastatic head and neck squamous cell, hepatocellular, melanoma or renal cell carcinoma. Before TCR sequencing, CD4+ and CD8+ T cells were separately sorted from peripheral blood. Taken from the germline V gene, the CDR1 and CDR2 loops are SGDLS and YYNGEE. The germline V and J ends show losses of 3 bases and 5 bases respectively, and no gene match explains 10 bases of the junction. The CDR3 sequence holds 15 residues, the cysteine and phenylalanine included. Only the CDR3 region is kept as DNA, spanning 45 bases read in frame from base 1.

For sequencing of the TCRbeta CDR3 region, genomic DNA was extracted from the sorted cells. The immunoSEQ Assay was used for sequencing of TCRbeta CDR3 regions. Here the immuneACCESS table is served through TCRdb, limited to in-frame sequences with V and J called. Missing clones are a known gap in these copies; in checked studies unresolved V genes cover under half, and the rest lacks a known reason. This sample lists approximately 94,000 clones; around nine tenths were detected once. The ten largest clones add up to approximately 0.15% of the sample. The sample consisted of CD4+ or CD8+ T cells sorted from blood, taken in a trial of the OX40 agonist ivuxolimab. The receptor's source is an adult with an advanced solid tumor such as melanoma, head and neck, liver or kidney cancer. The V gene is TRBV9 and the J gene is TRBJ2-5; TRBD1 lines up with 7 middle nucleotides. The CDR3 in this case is CASSAQDRVTETQYF. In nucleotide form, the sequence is TGTGCCAGCAGCGCCCAAGACAGGGTAACTGAGACCCAGTACTTC.